The 17 T cell receptor beta chains reported below all come from one sample, sequenced in a study of blood T cell repertoires in COVID-19. The repertoire was sequenced with immunoSEQ multiplex PCR; TCRdb's copy has only in-frame clones and lacks some. The sample contains 350,000 or so clones, approximately 90% of which appear only once. The specimen was peripheral blood. The source is an older woman with COVID-19, enrolled during active disease.

This rearrangement joins TRBV9 to TRBJ1-3; perhaps TRBD1 as D (5 bases). V was cut by 1 base and J by 0 bases, with 17 bases left in between. The CDR3 contains 18 residues. Germline lookup yields CDR1 SGDLS and CDR2 YYNGEE. The CDR3 loop is CASSVYDSVLDSGNTIYF. DNA of the CDR3: TGTGCCAGCAGCGTATATGACAGCGTATTAGACTCTGGAAACACCATATATTTT.

In regard to this clone: Other DNA sequences in this specimen translate into the identical CDR3. The chain joins TRBV7-9 to TRBJ2-7; 11 nucleotides agree with TRBD2. Germline V gene sequence: CDR1 SEHNR, CDR2 FQNEAQ (reference sequence). J lost 1 base, V lost 4 bases, and 3 bases had no gene match. CDR3 length: 15 amino acids. The CDR3 here is CASSSGLAASYEQYF. The CDR3 DNA follows: TGTGCCAGCAGCTCGGGACTAGCGGCTTCCTACGAGCAGTACTTC.

V gene TRBV9 combines with J gene TRBJ1-1; D not certain. The CDR3 runs 14 residues. V lost 0 bases and J 1 base, leaving 7 bases between the germline ends. Germline lookup yields CDR1 SGDLS and CDR2 YYNGEE. DNA of the CDR3: TGTGCCAGCAGCGTAGGGGCACAGAACACTGAAGCTTTCTTT. Translation gives CASSVGAQNTEAFF. Using reference TRBV9 and TRBJ1-1 for the parts outside the CDR3, the full variable domain is DSGVTQTPKHLITATGQRVTLRCSPRSGDLSVYWYQQSLDQGLQFLIQYYNGEERAKGNILERFSAQQFPDLHSELNLSSLELGDSALYFCASSVGAQNTEAFFGQGTRLTVV.

The gene calls are TRBV5-1 and TRBJ1-6, with TRBD1 matching 7 bases. Germline trimming cut 6 bases from V and 7 bases from J; bases unmatched to any gene: 7. CDR1 is SGHRS and CDR2 is YFSETQ in the germline V gene. This CDR3 spans 14 amino acids. CDR3 region: CASTLGTANSPLHF. Written as DNA, the CDR3 is TGCGCCAGCACCCTCGGGACAGCGAATTCACCCCTCCACTTT.

The chain has TRBV2 and TRBJ1-1; D call uncertain. The CDR3 is 13 amino acids. The V end lost 10 bases, the J end lost 11 bases, and 23 bases lay between the germline ends. Germline V gene data show CDR1 as SNHLY and CDR2 as FYNNEI. The CDR3 coding sequence is TGTGCCACCTTGTCAACAGCCTCGATTAGGGCTTTCTTT. Its protein is CATLSTASIRAFF.

The V and J genes are TRBV29-1 and TRBJ2-7; maybe TRBD1 (6 bases). CDR1 SQVTM and CDR2 ANQGSEA come from the germline V gene. CDR3 length: 14 residues. V lost 0 bases and J lost 5, with 14 bases in between. The CDR3 DNA reads as TGCAGCGTTGAAGAGAACTCAGGGGTGGACGAGCAGTACTTC. Its protein is CSVEENSGVDEQYF.

The chain couples TRBV6-5 to TRBJ1-5; TRBD1 is a possible D gene (6 bases). The CDR3 extends over 15 amino acids. Germline lookup yields CDR1 MNHEY and CDR2 SVGAGI. Trimming took off 7 bases at V and 2 bases at J, with 15 bases between the two ends. This CDR3 is CASTLTGWGNQPQHF. The CDR3 DNA is TGTGCCAGCACTTTAACAGGGTGGGGCAATCAGCCCCAGCATTTT.

The genes are TRBV12-5 and TRBJ2-4; D is unclear. Trimming took 8 bases from V and 7 from J, leaving 21 bases between them. CDR3 size: 15 residues. In germline, CDR1 is LGHNT, CDR2 FRNRAP. CDR3 in amino acids: CASTAQALTGNIQYF. CDR3 DNA sequence: TGTGCTAGTACGGCCCAGGCCTTAACTGGGAACATTCAGTACTTC.

This clone was observed a single time. V usage is TRBV15 and J usage is TRBJ1-1; the match to TRBD1 covers 9 bases. Germline trimming cut 3 bases from V and 3 bases from J; bases unmatched to any gene: 2. Germline V gene data show CDR1 as LNHNV and CDR2 as YYDKDF (reference sequence). CDR3 length: 14 residues. The DNA of the CDR3 is TGTGCCACCAGCAGGTGGACAGGGGACACTGAAGCTTTCTTT. Translating gives CATSRWTGDTEAFF.

The rearrangement uses TRBV6-9 and TRBJ2-2, with no clear D. Trimming stripped 6 bases from V and 7 bases from J, with 15 bases between. CDR3 length: 14 amino acids. Germline V lookup: CDR1 MNHGY, CDR2 SVAAGI. CDR3 nucleotide sequence: TGTGCCAGCAGCCCTTCGCCCGGCGGCGGGGAGCTGTTTTTT. This gives the protein CASSPSPGGGELFF.

The rearrangement joins TRBV6-5 to TRBJ1-3, with D unclear. Germline V gives CDR1 MNHEY, CDR2 SVGAGI. V lost 4 bases and J 0 bases, leaving 7 bases between the germline ends. This CDR3 comprises 14 residues. The CDR3, as DNA: TGTGCCAGCAGTTCTCCCCGCTCTGGAAACACCATATATTTT. Amino acids: CASSSPRSGNTIYF.

In its sample, this clone was seen once. V gene TRBV19 combines with J gene TRBJ1-6; 10 bases align to TRBD1. Trimming at V came to 5 bases and at J to 0 bases, leaving 4 bases not matched to a gene. Germline V lookup: CDR1 LNHDA, CDR2 SQIVND (reference sequence). The CDR3 extends over 17 amino acids. The CDR3 here is CASSAGQGSSYNSPLHF. CDR3 coding DNA: TGTGCCAGTAGTGCGGGACAGGGGAGCTCCTATAATTCACCCCTCCACTTT.

The J gene is TRBJ2-3, the V gene TRBV12-3 or TRBV12-4, with 8 nucleotides matching TRBD1. The CDR3 runs 13 residues. V lost 6 bases to trimming and J lost 4 bases; unmatched junction nucleotides: 3. CDR3 loop: CASSKTGADTQYF. CDR3 DNA: TGTGCCAGCAGCAAGACAGGGGCAGATACGCAGTATTTT.

The chain combines TRBV12-5 with TRBJ1-1; a possible D gene is TRBD1 (6 bases). The germline gives CDR1 LGHNT, CDR2 FRNRAP. The CDR3 runs to 12 residues. Between the trimmed V and J ends, which lost 2 bases and 8 bases, there was a span of 9 bases. The CDR3 loop is CASGLLGGEAFF. In nucleotides, the CDR3 is TGTGCTAGTGGTTTGCTAGGGGGAGAAGCTTTCTTT.

The CDR3 coding sequence is TGTGCCAGCAGTTTGACAGGGCAAACTGAAGCTTTCTTT. This codes for CASSLTGQTEAFF. The chain combines TRBV28 with TRBJ1-1; 7 nucleotides agree with TRBD1. With 3 bases clipped from V and 5 bases from J, the junction kept 3 bases outside the gene matches. The CDR3 is 13 amino acids. Germline values: CDR1 MDHEN, CDR2 SYDVKM. Full variable domain (outside the CDR3, taken from reference TRBV28 and TRBJ1-1): DVKVTQSSRYLVKRTGEKVFLECVQDMDHENMFWYRQDPGLGLRLIYFSYDVKMKEKGDIPEGYSVSREKKERFSLILESASTNQTSMYLCASSLTGQTEAFFGQGTRLTVV.

The gene calls are TRBV7-9 and TRBJ1-2; D call uncertain. Trimming shortened V by 1 base and J by 5 bases, and 5 bases separated the two germline ends. CDR1 is SEHNR, CDR2 FQNEAQ, per germline (reference sequence). The length of the CDR3 is 12 residues. CDR3 sequence reads: CASSLGLYGYTF. Written as DNA, the CDR3 is TGTGCCAGCAGCTTAGGACTTTATGGCTACACCTTC. The full variable domain, completed using reference TRBV7-9 and TRBJ1-2, is DTGVSQNPRHKITKRGQNVTFRCDPISEHNRLYWYRQTLGQGPEFLTYFQNEAQLEKSRLLSDRFSAERPKGSFSTLEIQRTEQGDSAMYLCASSLGLYGYTFGSGTRLTVV.

This chain joins TRBV2 and TRBJ1-3, with a possible D match to TRBD1 (5 bases). V dropped 7 bases and J dropped 3 bases, with 10 bases sitting between them. This CDR3 is built from 13 residues. Germline-derived CDR1 and CDR2 are SNHLY and FYNNEI. The CDR3 sequence is CASMTVLGNTIYF. The CDR3 region has the DNA TGTGCCAGCATGACAGTGCTTGGAAACACCATATATTTT.